The following is a T cell receptor (beta chain) sequence with its context. Its specific antigen is unknown. Per-nucleotide qualities are absent, and no much larger clonotype sits a single base away. The CDR3 has 17 amino acids, counting the end cysteine and phenylalanine. Just the 51-base CDR3 DNA is kept, in frame starting at base 1. V is pruned by 4 bases and J by 7 bases, leaving 17 bases of the junction without a gene match. Taken from the germline V gene, the CDR1 and CDR2 loops are MNHNS and SASEGT. Using the deep immunoSEQ assay, TCR CDR3 regions were amplified from genomic DNA by multiplex PCR. Extracted genomic DNA from each cell subset was spread evenly across all wells of several immunoSEQ 96-well plates, with each plate serving as a replicate. For sorted subsets, 200 to 250 ng of genomic DNA, equivalent to roughly 30,000 T cell genomes, went into each replicate PCR. Purified libraries were measured with a Qubit 3.0 fluorometer, size-checked on a Bioanalyzer 2100, and measured again with the KAPA Library Quantification kit. Each immunoSEQ 96-well plate was sequenced on its own single-read 150-cycle Illumina NextSeq 550 flow cell. In the authors' own workflow: Because the immunoSEQ output held only junctional sequences and lacked quality scores, the filtering could not match the filtering applied to full-length reads. To assign V/J genes and CDR3, sequences were annotated against IMGT germline references using PyIR, a Python wrapper for IgBLAST v1.9. Any read was removed if the V/J assignment was weak (E-value above 1e-6), the CDR3 was missing, or the read contained stop codons, out-of-frame junctions, or ambiguous translated residues. A V3J clonotype was defined by an identical inferred V gene, J gene, and CDR3 amino acid sequence. Percentage overlap between repertoires was computed as shared unique clonotypes divided by the size of the smaller repertoire. Richness of each repertoire was evaluated using RTK rarefaction, the Chao1 estimator, and Recon v2.1 estimates of unobserved clonotypes. OLGA was used to compute generation probabilities for all TCRbeta clonotypes that the gDNA method yielded from a few donors. Here the immuneACCESS table is served through TCRdb, limited to in-frame sequences with V and J called. Missing clones are a known gap in these copies; in checked studies unresolved V genes cover under half, and the rest lacks a known reason. Clone size and the V and J calls come from that table; the DNA yielded D and trimming. The sample table shows fewer than 800,000 clones, and around 92% are seen once. Of the sample, about 24% falls within the top ten clones.

This specimen belongs to a study of shared clonotypes between healthy human individuals (TCRdb year 2020). Some background on the complete study: The cohort comprised a couple of women and a few men aged 18 to 49 years. For each donor, CD4 naive and CD4 memory were each run on three plates, CD8 naive on two plates, and CD8 memory on one plate. To estimate repertoire size and how much clonotype sharing occurs between individuals, the study deeply sequenced the blood TCR repertoires of 5 or 6 healthy adults. Different laboratories and diverse techniques were used to prepare libraries and sequence TCR repertoires, to increase sequencing depth and limit assay-specific biases. Each donor's leukapheresis produced roughly between about 0.9 and 9.5 billion PBMCs. Results and caveats for the whole study, not just this receptor: Because the study included a small number of donors, the genetic and exposure-history diversity represented was limited. Rarefaction of sorted-subset datasets indicated incomplete sequencing despite the large sequencing depth. Larger estimated clonotype richness was generally found for naive subsets than for memory subsets. Sharing across several donors was observed for approximately 5% of naive CD4, 3% to 3.5% of naive CD8, over 2% of memory CD4, and around 0.42% of memory CD8 clonotypes. Sampling was restricted to blood, and TCR repertoires in tissues likely differ from the TCR repertoires found in blood. Based on pairwise subsampling, the degree of clonotype sharing among donors was expected to be affected by sequencing depth. Clonotypes shared by all four sorted-subset donors showed higher generation probabilities than non-shared clonotypes.

CD8 naive samples were CD45RO-negative cells positively selected for CCR7, giving a CD45RA+CCR7+ population that excluded TemRA cells. Healthy HIV-negative adults with no recently reported acute infections or vaccinations were included as donors. Every donor was a Caucasian adult living in Nashville, Tennessee, USA. After blood collection by leukapheresis, PBMCs were isolated using Ficoll-Histopaque density gradient centrifugation and then cryopreserved in the vapor phase of liquid nitrogen. Analytical flow cytometry was used to check the purity and quantity of each magnetically sorted T cell population. Genomic DNA was isolated from every sorted fraction and measured by UV absorbance on a Nanodrop 2000c.

This receptor was taken from a man aged 30-40 years in good health. Sequencing input: naive CD8+ T cells sorted from blood. In the paper's terms, the cell subset or site label means: CD45RA+CCR7+. The chain is assembled from TRBV6-1 and TRBJ2-7, with 9 bases matching TRBD1. The CDR3 region has the sequence CASSVLWSRDRAGEQYF. The base sequence is TGTGCCAGCAGTGTCCTCTGGAGTCGGGACAGGGCGGGTGAGCAGTACTTC.